Shown below are 8 T cell receptor beta chains from a single sample sequenced in a study of shared clonotypes between healthy human individuals. Clones were sequenced by immunoSEQ multiplex PCR, and TCRdb holds only the in-frame ones, with some missing. The table has about 380,000 clones, about 96% seen once. Sequencing was carried out using memory CD8+ T cells sorted from blood. Regarding subset: CD45RO+ cells pooled with CCR7-negative TemRA cells. All receptors derive from a man aged 25 to 45 in good health.

The J gene is TRBJ2-3, the V gene TRBV19; 10 bases are a match to TRBD2. The CDR3 extends over 19 amino acids. Germline assignment: CDR1 LNHDA and CDR2 SQIVND (reference sequence). J was trimmed by 5 bases and V by 10 bases; bases with no gene match: 24. The DNA of the CDR3 is TGTGCCACCGTGGAAAAAAGCGGGAGGGCCAGGGGCTTGGGAGATACGCAGTATTTT. Its protein product is CATVEKSGRARGLGDTQYF. Variable domain in full (rest from reference TRBV19 and TRBJ2-3): DGGITQSPKYLFRKEGQNVTLSCEQNLNHDAMYWYRQDPGQGLRLIYYSQIVNDFQKGDIAEGYSVSREKKESFPLTVTSAQKNPTAFYLCATVEKSGRARGLGDTQYFGPGTRLTVL.

CDR3 region: CASRQGQKANGNTIYF. For the CDR3, the DNA is TGTGCCAGCAGACAAGGCCAAAAAGCCAACGGAAACACCATATATTTT. The chain has TRBV2 and TRBJ1-3; D not certain. CDR1 and CDR2 from the germline V gene are SNHLY and FYNNEI. Trimming cost V 6 bases and J 4 bases, with 19 bases left between them. This CDR3 spans 16 amino acids.

A single count supports this clone. The genes are TRBV7-2 and TRBJ2-7; D not certain. The CDR3 runs 15 residues. Germline V gene data show CDR1 as SGHTA and CDR2 as FQGNSA. Between the trimmed V and J ends, which lost 5 bases and 1 base, there was a span of 15 bases. DNA for the CDR3: TGTGCCAGCAGCCAAGGGTCGGCTGGATCCTACGAGCAGTACTTC. Translation: CASSQGSAGSYEQYF.

Of note for this clone: Other DNA variants within this sample encode the same CDR3. The J gene is TRBJ2-7, the V gene TRBV20-1; no definite D call. Germline V gives CDR1 DFQATT, CDR2 SNEGSKA (reference sequence). The CDR3 is 11 amino acids. V lost 0 bases to trimming and J lost 2 bases, with 2 bases between them. The CDR3 DNA follows: TGCAGTGCTAGAGACCCCTACGAGCAGTACTTC. It translates to CSARDPYEQYF.

The chain has TRBV2 and TRBJ1-4; a weak D match, TRBD1 (5 bases). CDR1 SNHLY and CDR2 FYNNEI come from the germline V gene. The CDR3 contains 15 residues. V lost 1 base and J 8 bases, leaving 14 bases between the germline ends. In nucleotides, the CDR3 is TGTGCCAGCAGTGAAGGCGGGACGGGAGGAGAAAAACTGTTTTTT. As protein: CASSEGGTGGEKLFF.

The rearrangement uses TRBV7-9 and TRBJ1-1; no clear D. With 2 bases removed from V and 3 bases from J, the gap between germline ends came to 13 bases. This CDR3 region has 15 residues. Per germline, CDR1 SEHNR and CDR2 FQNEAQ (reference sequence). CDR3 coding DNA: TGTGCCAGCAGCTTATCTTTTCGGGTCTACACTGAAGCTTTCTTT. It translates to CASSLSFRVYTEAFF.

V gene TRBV6-6 combines with J gene TRBJ2-3, with a tentative D call TRBD2 (5 bases). This CDR3 contains 14 residues. CDR1 and CDR2 from the germline V gene are MNHNY and SVGAGI (reference sequence). Trimming removed 7 bases from V and 0 bases from J, with 11 bases in between. CDR3 loop: CASKWSGSTDTQYF. For the CDR3, the DNA is TGTGCCAGCAAATGGAGCGGTAGCACAGATACGCAGTATTTT.

This clone came up once. V and J are TRBV7-8 and TRBJ1-2, with D unclear. The CDR3 runs to 14 residues. The germline gives CDR1 SGHVS, CDR2 FQNEAQ. V was clipped by 2 bases and J by 4 bases, with 11 bases between them. The CDR3 sequence: CASSLFWRSYGYTF. CDR3 bases: TGTGCCAGCAGCTTATTTTGGAGAAGCTATGGCTACACCTTC.